What follows are 20 T cell receptor beta chains derived from one specimen sequenced in a study of early T cells in non-severe SARS-CoV-2 infection. TCRdb reprocessed the 5' RACE reads with MiXCR, giving one entry per CDR3 protein. The sample holds more than 70,000 distinct CDR3 sequences, around 15% seen once. The sequencing input was whole blood. The receptors were sampled from an adult who was a healthcare worker with PCR-confirmed SARS-CoV-2 infection or an uninfected control (not recorded which).

This clonotype has a handful of counts. V is TRBV29-1 and J is TRBJ1-4, with D unresolved. Trimming shortened V by 7 bases and J by 0 bases, and 9 bases separated the two germline ends. Germline lookup yields CDR1 SQVTM and CDR2 ANQGSEA. The length of the CDR3 is 13 residues. CDR3 region: CSAQVATNEKLFF. CDR3 sequence (DNA): TGCAGCGCCCAGGTGGCAACTAATGAAAAACTGTTTTTT. Full variable domain (missing parts from reference TRBV29-1 and TRBJ1-4): SAVISQKPSRDICQRGTSLTIQCQVDSQVTMMFWYRQQPGQSLTLIATANQGSEATYESGFVIDKFPISRPNLTFSTLTVSNMSPEDSSIYLCSAQVATNEKLFFGSGTQLSVL.

This clonotype turned up a few times. The rearrangement links TRBV12-3 or TRBV12-4 to TRBJ2-3; maybe TRBD2 (5 bases). With 7 bases removed from V and 2 bases from J, the gap between germline ends came to 13 bases. The CDR3 extends over 14 amino acids. The chain's CDR3 is CASKAAGNTDTQYF. For the CDR3, the DNA is TGTGCCAGCAAAGCAGCCGGGAACACAGATACGCAGTATTTT.

A few counts support this clonotype. The rearrangement links TRBV7-2 to TRBJ2-3, with D unclear. CDR1 is SGHTA, CDR2 FQGNSA, per germline. The ends were cut back, 3 bases at V and 4 bases at J, with 2 bases in the middle. There are 11 residues in the CDR3. CDR3 in DNA: TGTGCCAGCAGCTTCCCAGATACGCAGTATTTT. This sequence encodes CASSFPDTQYF.

This chain joins TRBV7-9 and TRBJ2-7; 9 bases are a match to TRBD1. This CDR3 spans 15 amino acids. Germline CDR1 SEHNR, CDR2 FQNEAQ (reference sequence). J lost 4 bases, V lost 1 base, and 5 bases had no gene match. As DNA, the CDR3 is TGTGCCAGCAGCTTAGGCCGGGACAGGGTGTACGAGCAGTACTTC. Amino acid sequence: CASSLGRDRVYEQYF. Combining the CDR3 with reference TRBV7-9 and TRBJ2-7 gives the whole variable domain DTGVSQNPRHKITKRGQNVTFRCDPISEHNRLYWYRQTLGQGPEFLTYFQNEAQLEKSRLLSDRFSAERPKGSFSTLEIQRTEQGDSAMYLCASSLGRDRVYEQYFGPGTRLTVT.

This clonotype was observed many times. The chain couples TRBV20-1 to TRBJ1-5, with D perhaps TRBD1 (6 bases). Trimming left V 5 bases short and J 6 bases short, with 11 bases between. The CDR3 covers 12 residues. Germline CDR1 DFQATT, CDR2 SNEGSKA (reference sequence). The CDR3 sequence is CSASDRTQPQHF. CDR3 DNA sequence: TGCAGTGCTTCAGACAGGACTCAGCCCCAGCATTTT.

A few counts support this clonotype. This chain uses TRBV18 with TRBJ2-6; D ambiguous. Trimming shortened V by 1 base and J by 0 bases, and 13 bases separated the two germline ends. From germline, CDR1 is KGHSH and CDR2 LQKENI. The CDR3 length is 18 residues. CDR3 in amino acids: CASSPQPKRASGANVLTF. The CDR3, as DNA: TGTGCCAGCTCACCACAGCCGAAAAGGGCCTCTGGGGCCAACGTCCTGACTTTC.

The table lists this clonotype with a few counts. The chain combines TRBV11-2 with TRBJ1-2, with 7 bases aligning to TRBD1. V lost 6 bases and J lost 4; bases outside the gene matches: 14. Germline CDR1 reads SGHAT; CDR2 reads FQNNGV. CDR3 length: 16 residues. In DNA form, the CDR3 reads TGTGCCAGCAGACCGATAGTGACAGGGCATTTCTATGGCTACACCTTC. It specifies CASRPIVTGHFYGYTF.

In nucleotides, the CDR3 is TGCGCCAGCAGCCCCTCTGGGGAGGCCTATGGCTACACCTTC. Protein product: CASSPSGEAYGYTF. V gene TRBV4-1 combines with J gene TRBJ1-2, with D unclear. The germline gives CDR1 MGHRA, CDR2 YSYEKL. V shed 4 bases and J shed 4 bases, with 13 bases lying between them. This CDR3 has 14 residues.

The chain has TRBV7-9 and TRBJ2-2, with D unresolved. V lost 8 bases to trimming and J lost 2 bases, with 12 bases between them. The V gene's germline CDR1 is SEHNR and CDR2 FQNEAQ (reference sequence). The CDR3 is made up of 14 amino acids. CDR3 residues: CASGRTDNTGELFF. As DNA, the CDR3 is TGTGCCAGCGGACGGACCGATAACACCGGGGAGCTGTTTTTT. The full variable domain, its missing parts supplied by reference TRBV7-9 and TRBJ2-2, is DTGVSQNPRHKITKRGQNVTFRCDPISEHNRLYWYRQTLGQGPEFLTYFQNEAQLEKSRLLSDRFSAERPKGSFSTLEIQRTEQGDSAMYLCASGRTDNTGELFFGEGSRLTVL.

The gene calls are TRBV7-3 and TRBJ1-2; 7 nucleotides align to TRBD1. The length of the CDR3 is 14 residues. CDR1 and CDR2 (germline): SGHTA, FQGTGA. The V segment lost 1 base and the J segment 8 bases; nucleotides outside the gene matches: 7. The CDR3 here is CASSLSGDSWGYTF. In nucleotides, the CDR3 is TGTGCCAGCAGCTTAAGTGGGGACAGTTGGGGCTACACCTTC.

The DNA of the CDR3 is TGCAGTGCTAGAGATAGGTGGGCCCCAGGTCGCACAGATACGCAGTATTTT. Translating gives CSARDRWAPGRTDTQYF. This chain connects TRBV20-1 to TRBJ2-3, with no clear D. The CDR3 spans 17 residues. The germline V and J ends were trimmed by 0 bases and 1 base, with 17 bases remaining between them. Germline lookup yields CDR1 DFQATT and CDR2 SNEGSKA (reference sequence).

There are a few counts of this clonotype. V usage is TRBV11-2 and J usage is TRBJ1-4; D not certain. This CDR3 comprises 15 residues. V was trimmed by 3 bases and J by 0 bases, leaving 8 bases between them. Germline CDR1 reads SGHAT; CDR2 reads FQNNGV. The CDR3 is CASSFEGATNEKLFF. In DNA form, the CDR3 reads TGTGCCAGCAGCTTTGAGGGAGCAACTAATGAAAAACTGTTTTTT.

The chain combines TRBV29-1 with TRBJ1-1; D not certain. The germline V gene has CDR1 SQVTM and CDR2 ANQGSEA. The V end was cut by 4 bases, the J end by 5 bases, with 5 bases between. The CDR3 loop spans 10 amino acids. CDR3 in amino acids: CSVVTTEAFF. CDR3 coding DNA: TGCAGCGTTGTGACAACTGAAGCTTTCTTT.

This clonotype was seen many times. The chain joins TRBV15 to TRBJ2-1, with 7 positions matching TRBD1. Germline trimming cut 1 base from V and 0 bases from J; bases unmatched to any gene: 6. Germline V gives CDR1 LNHNV, CDR2 YYDKDF (reference sequence). CDR3 length equals 17 residues. CDR3 DNA: TGTGCCACCAGCAGAGCCAGGGGGATGGACTCCTACAATGAGCAGTTCTTC. Protein product: CATSRARGMDSYNEQFF.

This chain joins TRBV27 and TRBJ1-1; possibly TRBD1 for D (5 bases). The CDR3 contains 14 residues. The germline V and J ends were trimmed by 6 bases and 8 bases, with 19 bases remaining between them. The germline V gene has CDR1 MNHEY and CDR2 SMNVEV (reference sequence). The CDR3 nucleotides are TGTGCCAGCAGGGGGGTTGGGTTCTCGCCAGAAGCTTTCTTT. It translates to CASRGVGFSPEAFF.

This clonotype was seen only a few times. V gene TRBV20-1 combines with J gene TRBJ1-1, with no clear D. This CDR3 has 13 amino acids. Trimming stripped 3 bases from V and 0 bases from J, with 8 bases between. Germline V CDR1 and CDR2: DFQATT, SNEGSKA (reference sequence). The CDR3 protein is CSARPSLNTEAFF. In DNA, the CDR3 is TGCAGTGCTAGGCCTTCACTGAACACTGAAGCTTTCTTT.

This clonotype appeared a few times. CDR3 in amino acids: CASSPSGGAGDTQYF. CDR3 bases: TGTGCCAGCAGCCCCTCCGGCGGGGCCGGAGATACGCAGTATTTT. The V and J genes are TRBV3-1 and TRBJ2-3; a weak D match, TRBD2 (6 bases). Trimming took 4 bases from V and 5 from J, leaving 16 bases between them. The CDR3 covers 15 residues. Germline V gives CDR1 LGHDT, CDR2 YNNKEL (reference sequence).

The genes are TRBV19 and TRBJ2-3; 10 positions agree with TRBD1. The junction had 5 bases not matched to a gene; V was cut back by 8 bases and J by 3 bases. The CDR3 spans 14 residues. Germline V lookup: CDR1 LNHDA, CDR2 SQIVND (reference sequence). In DNA, the CDR3 is TGTGCCAGTGGGGGGACAGGGGTGACAGATACGCAGTATTTT. Residues: CASGGTGVTDTQYF.

This clonotype was detected ten times or more. The V gene is TRBV25-1, the J gene TRBJ1-1; weak D call: TRBD1 (6 bases). The CDR3 sequence is 15 residues long. Trimming stripped 2 bases from V and 4 bases from J, with 14 bases between. Germline CDR1 reads MGHDK; CDR2 reads SYGVNS. This chain's CDR3 is CASSERTGLSTEAFF. The DNA for the CDR3 is TGTGCCAGCAGTGAACGTACAGGGTTGAGCACTGAAGCTTTCTTT.

V gene TRBV6-1 combines with J gene TRBJ2-7; 9 nucleotides line up with TRBD1. The length of the CDR3 is 15 residues. CDR1 MNHNS and CDR2 SASEGT come from the germline V gene. V was pared by 6 bases and J by 2 bases, with 8 bases of the junction left unmatched. The CDR3 DNA reads as TGTGCCAGCAGAAATCAGGGACAGGGTACCTACGAGCAGTACTTC. It encodes CASRNQGQGTYEQYF.